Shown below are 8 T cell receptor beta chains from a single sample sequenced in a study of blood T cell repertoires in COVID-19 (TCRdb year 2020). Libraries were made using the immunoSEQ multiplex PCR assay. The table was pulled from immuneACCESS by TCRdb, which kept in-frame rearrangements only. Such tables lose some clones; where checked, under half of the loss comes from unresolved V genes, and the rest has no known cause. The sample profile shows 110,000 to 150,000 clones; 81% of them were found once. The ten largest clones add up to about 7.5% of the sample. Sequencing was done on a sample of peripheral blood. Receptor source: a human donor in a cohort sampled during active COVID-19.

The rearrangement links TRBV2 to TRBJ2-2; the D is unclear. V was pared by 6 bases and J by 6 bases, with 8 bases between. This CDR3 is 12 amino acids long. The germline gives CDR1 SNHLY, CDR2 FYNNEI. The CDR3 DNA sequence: TGTGCCAGCAGCTACTTCGCCGGGGAGCTGTTTTTT. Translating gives CASSYFAGELFF. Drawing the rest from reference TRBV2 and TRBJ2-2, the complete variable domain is EPEVTQTPSHQVTQMGQEVILRCVPISNHLYFYWYRQILGQKVEFLVSFYNNEISEKSEIFDDQFSVERPDGSNFTLKIRSTKLEDSAMYFCASSYFAGELFFGEGSRLTVL.

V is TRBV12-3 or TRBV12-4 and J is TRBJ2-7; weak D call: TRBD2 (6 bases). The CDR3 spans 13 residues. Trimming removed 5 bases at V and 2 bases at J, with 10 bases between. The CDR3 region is CASSPGVTYEQYF. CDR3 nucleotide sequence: TGTGCCAGCAGTCCGGGAGTAACCTACGAGCAGTACTTC.

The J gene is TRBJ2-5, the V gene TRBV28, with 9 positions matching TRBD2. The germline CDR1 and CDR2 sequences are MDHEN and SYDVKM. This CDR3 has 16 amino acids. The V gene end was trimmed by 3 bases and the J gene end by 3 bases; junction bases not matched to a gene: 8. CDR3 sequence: CASSFGGLANKETQYF. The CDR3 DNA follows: TGTGCCAGCAGTTTCGGTGGACTAGCGAATAAAGAGACCCAGTACTTC.

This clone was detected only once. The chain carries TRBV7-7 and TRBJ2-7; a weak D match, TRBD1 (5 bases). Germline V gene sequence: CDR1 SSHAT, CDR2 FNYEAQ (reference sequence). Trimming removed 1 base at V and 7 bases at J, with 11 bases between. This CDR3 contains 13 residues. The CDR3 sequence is CASSLEGWGEQYF. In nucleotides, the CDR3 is TGTGCCAGCAGCTTAGAGGGGTGGGGTGAGCAGTACTTC.

The CDR3 region is CASSPTSGRAGETQYF. CDR3 coding DNA: TGTGCCAGCAGCCCGACCAGCGGGAGGGCCGGGGAGACCCAGTACTTC. V and J are TRBV14 and TRBJ2-5, with TRBD2 matching 10 bases. J was trimmed by 5 bases and V by 4 bases; bases with no gene match: 10. Germline V gives CDR1 SGHDN, CDR2 FVKESK. CDR3 length equals 16 residues. Using reference TRBV14 and TRBJ2-5 for the parts outside the CDR3, the full variable domain is EAGVTQFPSHSVIEKGQTVTLRCDPISGHDNLYWYRRVMGKEIKFLLHFVKESKQDESGMPNNRFLAERTGGTYSTLKVQPAELEDSGVYFCASSPTSGRAGETQYFGPGTRLLVL.

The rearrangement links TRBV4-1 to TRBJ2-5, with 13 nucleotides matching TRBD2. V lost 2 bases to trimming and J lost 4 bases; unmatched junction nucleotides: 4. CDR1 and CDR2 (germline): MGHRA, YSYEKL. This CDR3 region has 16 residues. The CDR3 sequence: CASSQLGLAGIETQYF. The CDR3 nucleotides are TGCGCCAGCAGCCAACTGGGACTAGCGGGAATAGAGACCCAGTACTTC.

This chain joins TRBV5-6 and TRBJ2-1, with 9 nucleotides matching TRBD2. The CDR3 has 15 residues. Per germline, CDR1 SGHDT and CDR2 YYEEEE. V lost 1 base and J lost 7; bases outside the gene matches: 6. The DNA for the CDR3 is TGTGCCAGCAGCTTGTTAGCGGGAGTTAAAAATGAGCAGTTCTTC. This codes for CASSLLAGVKNEQFF.

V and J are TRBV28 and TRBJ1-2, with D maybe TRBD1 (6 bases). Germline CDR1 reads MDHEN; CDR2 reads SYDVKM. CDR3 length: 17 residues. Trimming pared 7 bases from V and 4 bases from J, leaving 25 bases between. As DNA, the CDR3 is TGTGCCAGCACCTCCTTAGGGGGGGCTGGGGGCTCCTATGGCTACACCTTC. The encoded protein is CASTSLGGAGGSYGYTF.